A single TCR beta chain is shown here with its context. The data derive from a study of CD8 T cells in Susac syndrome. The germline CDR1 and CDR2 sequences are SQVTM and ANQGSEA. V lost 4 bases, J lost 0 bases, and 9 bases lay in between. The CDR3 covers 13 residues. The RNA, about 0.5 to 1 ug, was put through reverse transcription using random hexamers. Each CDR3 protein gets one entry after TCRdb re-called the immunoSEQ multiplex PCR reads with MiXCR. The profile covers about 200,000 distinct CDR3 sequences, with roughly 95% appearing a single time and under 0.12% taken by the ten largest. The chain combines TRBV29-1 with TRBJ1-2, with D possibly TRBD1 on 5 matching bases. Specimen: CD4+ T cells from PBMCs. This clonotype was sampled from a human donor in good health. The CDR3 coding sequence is TGCAGCGTTGGGGGACCTACTAACTATGGCTACACCTTC. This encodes CSVGGPTNYGYTF.